This T cell receptor (beta chain) was obtained from a study of blood T cells in healthy people across ages. The authors ran a second PCR of 7 to 11 cycles using a sample-barcoded 5' primer and a J-beta primer mix. From the 5' RACE reads, TCRdb called clonotypes with MiXCR, one entry per CDR3 protein. The table has some 1.8 million distinct CDR3 sequences, about two fifths seen once. Russia was home to the donors, healthy Caucasian individuals aged roughly 6 to 90. Each donor's blood draw was roughly 10 milliliters of peripheral blood. General study results and limits: Compared with aged donors, long-lived donors showed fewer expanded clones, suggesting selection. Significant beta diversity loss was already apparent by age approximately 38, declining roughly linearly.

This clonotype was seen a few times. The antigen is undetermined. The length of the CDR3 is 14 residues. With 6 bases removed from V and 3 bases from J, the gap between germline ends came to 12 bases. Sequences were obtained from blood. The chain combines TRBV12-3 or TRBV12-4 with TRBJ1-5; D perhaps matches TRBD1 (5 bases). The source is a human donor in good health. The CDR3 coding sequence is TGTGCCAGCAGACGAGACAGTGTCAATCAGCCCCAGCATTTT. Protein sequence: CASRRDSVNQPQHF.